This TCR beta chain was sequenced during a study of cytomegalovirus exposure and HLA in healthy donors. Notes on the study in general: TCR beta chains numbering roughly 150 were designated cytomegalovirus-associated.

This CDR3 region has 13 residues. Germline CDR1 and CDR2: SGDLS and YYNGEE. After removal of 3 bases from V and 7 bases from J, the junction contained 5 bases not matched to a gene. Using immunoSEQ multiplex PCR, the repertoire was profiled, and TCRdb retains in-frame clones only, with some absent. The data show approximately 200,000 clones, roughly 84% seen once. A remark on this clone: Its antigen remains unknown.

V usage is TRBV9 and J usage is TRBJ1-1, with 8 bases lining up with TRBD1. This TCR was sampled from a woman aged 25-40 years in good health and CMV-seropositive. Material for sequencing was PBMCs. CDR3 region: CASSASGGNEAFF. CDR3 sequence (DNA): TGTGCCAGCAGCGCCTCAGGGGGCAATGAAGCTTTCTTT.